The TCR beta chain under discussion was sequenced for a study of blood T cell repertoires in COVID-19. Looking at the study overall: Samples representing acute and convalescent COVID-19 were sourced from the United States, Italy and Spain. In each case, the material was cDNA or gDNA derived from T cells, B-cell-depleted T cells, or PBMCs.

This clone was observed once. From germline, CDR1 is SGHTA and CDR2 FQGNSA. This CDR3 contains 16 residues. Trimming took 5 bases from V and 5 from J, leaving 19 bases between them. As handled by the study authors: Cell counts per sample came from amplifying reference gene primers. Sequencing was performed with immunoSEQ multiplex PCR; in TCRdb, only in-frame clones are kept and a portion is missing. V and J calls plus clone size are reproduced from that table; the DNA served to infer D and trimming. The sample has under 250,000 clones; 65% to 85% are singletons. The TCR comes from a man in his fifties with active or convalescent COVID-19. The chain recombines TRBV7-2 with TRBJ2-1, with D possibly matching TRBD1 (5 bases). Material: peripheral blood. The CDR3 bases are TGTGCCAGCAGCCCCCAAGGGGCAGGGCTAAACAATGAGCAGTTCTTC. Protein sequence: CASSPQGAGLNNEQFF.